This T cell receptor (beta chain) appears in the sequencing data of a study of blood T cell repertoires in COVID-19. The CDR3 is 18 residues long. Per germline, CDR1 SEHNR and CDR2 FQNEAQ (reference sequence). The V end was cut by 6 bases, the J end by 0 bases, with 23 bases between. Sequencing was performed with immunoSEQ multiplex PCR; in TCRdb, only in-frame clones are kept and a portion is missing. There are roughly 310,000 clones in the sample; roughly nine tenths occur only once, and less than 3.5% lies in the top ten. Sequenced material: peripheral blood. The sequence derives from a woman in her twenties or thirties with COVID-19, enrolled during active disease. The chain recombines TRBV7-9 with TRBJ1-1; D might be TRBD1 (6 bases). The chain's CDR3 is CASSFGRRRQAMNTEAFF. The CDR3 nucleotides read TGTGCCAGCAGTTTTGGACGACGAAGACAGGCTATGAACACTGAAGCTTTCTTT.